This T cell receptor (beta chain) derives from a study of blood T cells in healthy people across ages. The study isolated at least 6 million PBMCs from each sample. This CDR3 has 12 residues. Germline V gene lookup returns CDR1 SQVTM and CDR2 ANQGSEA. V lost 3 bases and J 2 bases, leaving 8 bases between the germline ends. The second PCR ran about 6 to 12 cycles with a sample-barcoded 5' primer and J-beta primers. TCRdb recomputed calls from the 5' RACE reads with MiXCR, one row per CDR3 protein. The top ten hold about 6.3% of the sample, which has about 1,400,000 distinct CDR3 sequences, roughly 64% seen once.

The TCR originated in a man between 18 and 29 years old in good health. The sample was blood. The rearrangement links TRBV29-1 to TRBJ2-7, with D hard to call. The CDR3 here is CSVEKAAYEQYF. The CDR3 coding sequence is TGCAGCGTTGAGAAAGCAGCCTACGAGCAGTACTTC.